A single sample gave rise to the 17 T cell receptor beta chains below, sequenced in a study of shared clonotypes between healthy human individuals. The assay was immunoSEQ multiplex PCR, and TCRdb's table has in-frame clones only and misses some. The sample lists 950,000 to 1,100,000 clones, approximately 80% occurring once. The material sequenced was memory CD4+ T cells from PBMCs. The sample's subset: CD45RA-negative fraction. The receptors shown here come from a man aged 18 to 30 in good health. Some clones in this sample may be carry-over from other donors' samples.

The chain links TRBV5-6 to TRBJ1-2, with TRBD1 matching 7 bases. V shed 0 bases, J shed 4 bases, and the junction held 18 bases outside the gene matches. The germline V gene has CDR1 SGHDT and CDR2 YYEEEE. The CDR3 loop spans 19 amino acids. DNA for the CDR3: TGTGCCAGCAGCTTGGCAGGGGGTCCCCGTCCGGGGAACCCCTATGGCTACACCTTC. Translating gives CASSLAGGPRPGNPYGYTF.

V usage is TRBV7-9 and J usage is TRBJ2-1; D remains unclear. Trimming took 5 bases from V and 6 from J, leaving 14 bases between them. The CDR3 covers 14 residues. Germline-derived CDR1 and CDR2 are SEHNR and FQNEAQ (reference sequence). CDR3 sequence reads: CASSLWTTGNEQFF. For the CDR3, the DNA is TGTGCCAGCAGCCTCTGGACCACCGGCAATGAGCAGTTCTTC.

V gene TRBV11-2 combines with J gene TRBJ2-7; 8 positions agree with TRBD2. The CDR3 consists of 14 residues. CDR1 is SGHAT and CDR2 is FQNNGV in the germline V gene. The trim removed 5 bases at V and 2 bases at J, leaving 5 bases unmatched. CDR3 sequence (DNA): TGTGCCAGCAGCCCCACTAGCGGACCCTACGAGCAGTACTTC. Encoded protein: CASSPTSGPYEQYF. Combining the CDR3 with reference TRBV11-2 and TRBJ2-7 gives the whole variable domain EAGVAQSPRYKIIEKRQSVAFWCNPISGHATLYWYQQILGQGPKLLIQFQNNGVVDDSQLPKDRFSAERLKGVDSTLKIQPAKLEDSAVYLCASSPTSGPYEQYFGPGTRLTVT.

The V call is TRBV28, the J call TRBJ2-3, with 7 bases aligning to TRBD1. The ends lost 5 bases at V and 2 bases at J; junction bases unmatched: 13. CDR1 and CDR2 (germline): MDHEN, SYDVKM. The CDR3 spans 17 residues. The chain's CDR3 is CASSPGLTGTATDTQYF. The CDR3 DNA is TGTGCCAGCAGTCCGGGCCTAACCGGGACAGCCACAGATACGCAGTATTTT.

This chain uses TRBV4-1 with TRBJ1-4; 8 bases agree with TRBD1. With 2 bases clipped from V and 2 bases from J, the junction kept 4 bases outside the gene matches. CDR3 length: 16 residues. Germline CDR1 is MGHRA and CDR2 is YSYEKL. CDR3 protein: CASSQTQGATNEKLFF. The CDR3 nucleotides are TGCGCCAGCAGCCAAACTCAGGGGGCGACTAATGAAAAACTGTTTTTT.

A word on this clone: The sample carries other DNA sequences with the same CDR3. In DNA, the CDR3 is TGCGCCAGCAGCTTGGGGACAGGGGGCTCCTACGAGCAGTACTTC. Amino acid sequence: CASSLGTGGSYEQYF. The genes are TRBV5-1 and TRBJ2-7; TRBD1 matches 10 bases. This CDR3 has 15 amino acids. The trim removed 0 bases at V and 0 bases at J, leaving 0 bases unmatched. Germline V gene sequence: CDR1 SGHRS, CDR2 YFSETQ.

There are a few counts of this clone. This chain connects TRBV29-1 to TRBJ2-6; 7 nucleotides agree with TRBD1. The V gene end was trimmed by 4 bases and the J gene end by 0 bases; junction bases not matched to a gene: 3. The CDR3 runs 15 residues. Germline V gene sequence: CDR1 SQVTM, CDR2 ANQGSEA. The CDR3 protein is CSVVRDSSGANVLTF. CDR3 bases: TGCAGCGTTGTCCGGGACAGCTCTGGGGCCAACGTCCTGACTTTC.

In its sample, this clone was seen a few times. The chain uses TRBV19 and TRBJ1-1; D may be TRBD1 (5 bases). Trimming took 2 bases from V and 3 from J, leaving 10 bases between them. The length of the CDR3 is 14 residues. Looked up from germline, CDR1 is LNHDA and CDR2 is SQIVND (reference sequence). CDR3 protein: CASSITGYDTEAFF. Here the CDR3 DNA reads TGTGCCAGTAGTATAACAGGATATGACACTGAAGCTTTCTTT.

The chain combines TRBV7-2 with TRBJ2-2; 12 nucleotides align to TRBD2. The trim removed 5 bases at V and 5 bases at J, leaving 9 bases unmatched. CDR1 is SGHTA and CDR2 is FQGNSA in the germline V gene. The CDR3 totals 17 residues. CDR3 nucleotides: TGTGCCAGCAGCACGCGACTAGCGGGAGAGGGGACCGGGGAGCTGTTTTTT. Translation gives CASSTRLAGEGTGELFF.

For the CDR3, the DNA is TGTGCCAGCAGTTACCAGGGAGGGAGCAATCAGCCCCAGCATTTT. Translation: CASSYQGGSNQPQHF. The chain uses TRBV6-5 and TRBJ1-5; a weak D match, TRBD1 (5 bases). Germline CDR1 reads MNHEY; CDR2 reads SVGAGI. This CDR3 spans 15 amino acids. Between the trimmed V and J ends, which lost 2 bases and 1 base, there was a span of 9 bases.

The CDR3 reads CASSLPVGGTEAFF. For the CDR3, the DNA is TGTGCCAGCAGTTTACCAGTCGGGGGCACTGAAGCTTTCTTT. The V call is TRBV28, the J call TRBJ1-1, with D possibly TRBD1 on 5 matching bases. CDR3 length: 14 amino acids. Trimming removed 2 bases at V and 4 bases at J, with 11 bases between. Germline V lookup: CDR1 MDHEN, CDR2 SYDVKM.

The chain employs TRBV10-3 and TRBJ2-1, with TRBD1 identical over 8 bases. Germline V gives CDR1 ENHRY, CDR2 SYGVKD. V was pared by 8 bases and J by 8 bases, with 5 bases of the junction left unmatched. This CDR3 spans 12 amino acids. CDR3 protein: CAIAGQGHEQFF. In DNA, the CDR3 is TGTGCCATCGCTGGACAGGGCCATGAGCAGTTCTTC.

V gene TRBV29-1 combines with J gene TRBJ2-1, with 10 bases identical to TRBD1. Germline CDR1 and CDR2: SQVTM and ANQGSEA. With V trimmed by 4 bases and J by 9 bases, 6 bases remained unmatched. This CDR3 spans 13 amino acids. The CDR3 sequence: CSVGGQGKAEQFF. CDR3 bases: TGCAGCGTTGGGGGACAGGGGAAGGCTGAGCAGTTCTTC.

The chain recombines TRBV9 with TRBJ1-1; 7 bases fit TRBD1. Unmatched junction bases numbered 7, after V lost 4 bases and J lost 1 base. Germline values: CDR1 SGDLS, CDR2 YYNGEE. The CDR3 runs to 15 residues. The CDR3 bases are TGTGCCAGCAGCCCCCGGGCAGGGGGGAACACTGAAGCTTTCTTT. It yields the protein CASSPRAGGNTEAFF.

The chain employs TRBV11-2 and TRBJ1-2, with TRBD1 matching 7 bases. The CDR3 is 12 residues long. Germline loops: CDR1 SGHAT, CDR2 FQNNGV. The V gene end was trimmed by 4 bases and the J gene end by 8 bases; junction bases not matched to a gene: 4. The CDR3: CASSWDSVGYTF. Written as DNA, the CDR3 is TGTGCCAGCAGCTGGGACAGTGTCGGCTACACCTTC.

The rearrangement uses TRBV2 and TRBJ1-1; the match to TRBD1 covers 7 bases. The V and J ends lost 6 bases and 0 bases, in that order; junction bases with no gene match: 7. Germline CDR1 SNHLY, CDR2 FYNNEI. This CDR3 is built from 15 residues. CDR3 sequence reads: CASRDSGTVNTEAFF. The CDR3 DNA reads as TGTGCCAGCAGAGACTCCGGGACAGTGAACACTGAAGCTTTCTTT. The full variable domain, completed using reference TRBV2 and TRBJ1-1, is EPEVTQTPSHQVTQMGQEVILRCVPISNHLYFYWYRQILGQKVEFLVSFYNNEISEKSEIFDDQFSVERPDGSNFTLKIRSTKLEDSAMYFCASRDSGTVNTEAFFGQGTRLTVV.

CDR3 in amino acids: CASSTWTSGRRTDTQYF. The CDR3, as DNA: TGTGCCAGCAGCACTTGGACTAGCGGGAGGAGGACAGATACGCAGTATTTT. The rearrangement uses TRBV9 and TRBJ2-3; TRBD2 matches 14 bases. Germline CDR1 is SGDLS and CDR2 is YYNGEE. The CDR3 spans 17 residues. The V and J ends lost 4 bases and 3 bases, in that order; junction bases with no gene match: 7.